The 27 T cell receptor beta chains reported below all come from one sample, sequenced in a study of identifying expanded T cells in peripheral blood. Assay: immunoSEQ multiplex PCR; the TCRdb copy retains only in-frame clones and omits some. The sample shows some 99,000 clones, about 87% of them seen only once. Source material: blood. Source of these receptors: a person between 18 and 75 years old in good health.

This rearrangement joins TRBV7-9 to TRBJ2-1; 9 bases are a match to TRBD2. The CDR3 covers 15 residues. V gave up 2 bases and J gave up 6 bases; unmatched junction bases: 5. CDR1 and CDR2 (germline): SEHNR, FQNEAQ (reference sequence). The CDR3 spells CASSLFGGGANEQFF. Written as DNA, the CDR3 is TGTGCCAGCAGCTTATTCGGCGGGGGGGCCAATGAGCAGTTCTTC.

The chain is built from TRBV4-1 and TRBJ2-5; TRBD1 matches 10 bases. The better agreement between TRBJ2-7 and the DNA end casts doubt on the J call. Per germline, CDR1 MGHRA and CDR2 YSYEKL. The CDR3 length is 15 residues. CDR3 bases: TGCGCCAGCAGTCCGGGACAGGGGAGCTCCTACGAGCAGTACTTC. Protein: CASSPGQGSSYEQYF.

The chain joins TRBV7-2 to TRBJ2-7; D is uncertain. This CDR3 is built from 13 residues. Trimming left V 1 base short and J 3 bases short, with 7 bases between. The germline V gene has CDR1 SGHTA and CDR2 FQGNSA. The CDR3 spells CASSLVRFYEQYF. As DNA, the CDR3 is TGTGCCAGCAGCTTAGTCCGGTTCTACGAGCAGTACTTC.

V is TRBV6-5 and J is TRBJ2-2, with a weak D call TRBD2 (7 bases). V lost 6 bases and J lost 6, with 17 bases in between. Germline V lookup: CDR1 MNHEY, CDR2 SVGAGI. The CDR3 runs to 15 residues. CDR3: CASRLGGAESGELFF. In DNA, the CDR3 is TGTGCCAGCAGGCTTGGGGGGGCGGAATCCGGGGAGCTGTTTTTT.

The genes are TRBV19 and TRBJ1-2; 7 positions agree with TRBD1. The trim removed 6 bases at V and 4 bases at J, leaving 14 bases unmatched. This CDR3 comprises 16 residues. Per the germline V gene, CDR1 is LNHDA and CDR2 is SQIVND (reference sequence). This chain's CDR3 is CASRTRGGRDLYGYTF. CDR3 nucleotide sequence: TGTGCCAGTAGAACGAGAGGGGGCAGGGATCTCTATGGCTACACCTTC.

The chain couples TRBV11-3 to TRBJ2-1; D not resolved. The CDR3 sequence is 13 residues long. Germline V CDR1 and CDR2: SGHNT, YENEEA. The V end was cut by 3 bases, the J end by 5 bases, with 8 bases between. In DNA form, the CDR3 reads TGTGCCAGCAGCTTGAGCAGAAACAATGAGCAGTTCTTC. Residues: CASSLSRNNEQFF. Full variable domain (missing parts from reference TRBV11-3 and TRBJ2-1): EAGVVQSPRYKIIEKKQPVAFWCNPISGHNTLYWYLQNLGQGPELLIRYENEEAVDDSQLPKDRFSAERLKGVDSTLKIQPAELGDSAVYLCASSLSRNNEQFFGPGTRLTVL.

The chain joins TRBV27 to TRBJ2-6; 10 nucleotides match TRBD1. This CDR3 is built from 17 residues. CDR1 is MNHEY, CDR2 SMNVEV, per germline (reference sequence). J gave up 0 bases and V 9 bases, and 8 bases lay outside the gene matches. The CDR3 reads CASTGTGAFSGANVLTF. CDR3 sequence (DNA): TGTGCCAGTACCGGGACAGGGGCGTTCTCTGGGGCCAACGTCCTGACTTTC.

Here the CDR3 DNA reads TGTGCCAGCAGCTTAAAACTAGCGGGAGCAGATACGCAGTATTTT. This encodes CASSLKLAGADTQYF. The chain carries TRBV7-3 and TRBJ2-3; 11 nucleotides line up with TRBD2. Trimming took 1 base from V and 4 from J; bases not matched to a gene: 1. Per the germline V gene, CDR1 is SGHTA and CDR2 is FQGTGA. This CDR3 has 15 residues.

The chain joins TRBV28 to TRBJ1-1; D gene uncertain. Trimming removed 1 base from V and 10 bases from J, with 13 bases in between. Germline assignment: CDR1 MDHEN and CDR2 SYDVKM. The CDR3 runs to 13 residues. The CDR3 loop is CASSLFQERGAFF. The CDR3 nucleotides read TGTGCCAGCAGTTTATTCCAGGAGCGGGGAGCTTTCTTT.

The gene calls are TRBV2 and TRBJ2-7; D call uncertain. This CDR3 contains 11 residues. V was shortened by 5 bases and J by 6 bases, with 8 bases between the two germline ends. Germline-derived CDR1 and CDR2 are SNHLY and FYNNEI. CDR3 amino acids: CASSQYSEQYF. Here the CDR3 DNA reads TGTGCCAGCAGTCAGTATAGCGAGCAGTACTTC.

The chain combines TRBV10-3 with TRBJ2-7, with D possibly matching TRBD2 (5 bases). Trimming removed 5 bases at V and 6 bases at J, with 17 bases between. The CDR3 extends over 14 amino acids. The germline CDR1 and CDR2 sequences are ENHRY and SYGVKD. The CDR3 region is CAISHDMEDPEQYF. CDR3 in DNA: TGTGCCATCAGTCATGATATGGAGGATCCCGAGCAGTACTTC.

Worth noting for this clone: The same CDR3 arises from other DNA sequences in this sample as well. This chain joins TRBV5-1 and TRBJ2-1; D is undetermined. The CDR3 sequence is 12 residues long. V gave up 0 bases and J gave up 8 bases, with 6 bases separating them. The germline gives CDR1 SGHRS, CDR2 YFSETQ. The CDR3 sequence is CASSLVGDEQFF. The CDR3 nucleotides are TGCGCCAGCAGCTTGGTTGGGGATGAGCAGTTCTTC.

The CDR3 coding sequence is TGCGCCAGCAGCTTGGTCTGGGCAGAGACCCAGTACTTC. Protein product: CASSLVWAETQYF. The J gene is TRBJ2-5, the V gene TRBV5-1; D not certain. V lost 0 bases and J lost 4, with 7 bases in between. Germline CDR1 SGHRS, CDR2 YFSETQ. The CDR3 covers 13 residues. Using reference TRBV5-1 and TRBJ2-5 for the parts outside the CDR3, the full variable domain is KAGVTQTPRYLIKTRGQQVTLSCSPISGHRSVSWYQQTPGQGLQFLFEYFSETQRNKGNFPGRFSGRQFSNSRSEMNVSTLELGDSALYLCASSLVWAETQYFGPGTRLLVL.

The rearrangement joins TRBV5-1 to TRBJ1-1, with D unclear. CDR1 and CDR2 (germline): SGHRS, YFSETQ. Trimming stripped 4 bases from V and 1 base from J, with 8 bases between. The CDR3 sequence is 13 residues long. CDR3 coding DNA: TGCGCCAGCAGCGATTCTGGGAACACTGAAGCTTTCTTT. Encoded protein: CASSDSGNTEAFF.

The rearrangement links TRBV5-1 to TRBJ2-3; the D is unclear. V was pared by 2 bases and J by 6 bases, with 19 bases between. This CDR3 has 16 amino acids. Germline V gene lookup returns CDR1 SGHRS and CDR2 YFSETQ. In DNA, the CDR3 is TGCGCCAGCAGCTTTGGTCAACCGGTCAAGGAGGATACGCAGTATTTT. Encoded protein: CASSFGQPVKEDTQYF.

This clone was detected once. The chain links TRBV19 to TRBJ2-2, with D perhaps TRBD2 (5 bases). The germline gives CDR1 LNHDA, CDR2 SQIVND (reference sequence). Between the trimmed V and J ends, which lost 2 bases and 0 bases, there was a span of 10 bases. This CDR3 region has 16 residues. CDR3 DNA sequence: TGTGCCAGTAGTATATATCCGGGGACGAACACCGGGGAGCTGTTTTTT. This encodes CASSIYPGTNTGELFF.

V is TRBV6-1 and J is TRBJ1-2, with D hard to call. CDR1 MNHNS and CDR2 SASEGT come from the germline V gene. The V and J ends lost 3 bases and 6 bases respectively, with 11 bases between them. The CDR3 has 13 residues. The CDR3 loop reads CASSEWEGDGYTF. CDR3 DNA: TGTGCCAGCAGTGAGTGGGAAGGCGATGGCTACACCTTC.

DNA of the CDR3: TGTGCCAGCACCCCCCGGGGAGGGGGAAAGACCCAGTACTTC. It yields the protein CASTPRGGGKTQYF. The chain has TRBV6-1 and TRBJ2-5; D perhaps matches TRBD2 (7 bases). The CDR3 is 14 residues long. Trimming took 7 bases from V and 6 from J, leaving 18 bases between them. Germline lookup yields CDR1 MNHNS and CDR2 SASEGT.

CDR3: CASSVGGNLLDNEQFF. Written as DNA, the CDR3 is TGTGCCAGCAGCGTAGGTGGCAACCTACTAGACAATGAGCAGTTCTTC. The V and J genes are TRBV9 and TRBJ2-1, with a possible D match to TRBD2 (5 bases). Trimming took off 0 bases at V and 5 bases at J, with 15 bases between the two ends. Germline assignment: CDR1 SGDLS and CDR2 YYNGEE. CDR3 length equals 16 residues.

The chain links TRBV5-6 to TRBJ2-1; 11 bases map to TRBD2. CDR1 is SGHDT, CDR2 YYEEEE, per germline. Losses at the gene ends were 4 bases for V and 5 bases for J; bases not matched to a gene: 8. The CDR3 consists of 16 residues. This CDR3 is CASSPLAGGIHNEQFF. The CDR3 DNA follows: TGTGCCAGCAGCCCTTTAGCGGGAGGGATCCACAATGAGCAGTTCTTC.

The rearrangement links TRBV19 to TRBJ2-7, with a weak D call TRBD2 (6 bases). The germline V gene encodes CDR1 LNHDA and CDR2 SQIVND (reference sequence). The length of the CDR3 is 15 residues. V lost 9 bases and J lost 5, with 23 bases in between. CDR3 sequence (DNA): TGTGCCAGCAGCAAGACCGGGAGTTTCCTTCACGAGCAGTACTTC. This translates into CASSKTGSFLHEQYF.

The CDR3 DNA is TGTGCCAGCAGGCGGGGGAGCGGGGGGGCGTCAGATACGCAGTATTTT. Residues: CASRRGSGGASDTQYF. V gene TRBV11-2 combines with J gene TRBJ2-3, with TRBD2 matching over 10 bases. Germline V lookup: CDR1 SGHAT, CDR2 FQNNGV. The CDR3 length is 16 residues. V lost 6 bases and J lost 4; bases outside the gene matches: 10.

This chain uses TRBV4-1 with TRBJ1-1; D perhaps matches TRBD1 (5 bases). This CDR3 region has 14 residues. The V end lost 1 base, the J end lost 3 bases, and 9 bases lay between the germline ends. In germline, CDR1 is MGHRA, CDR2 YSYEKL. CDR3 sequence reads: CASSQVWGDTEAFF. The DNA of the CDR3 is TGCGCCAGCAGCCAAGTTTGGGGGGACACTGAAGCTTTCTTT.

The gene calls are TRBV2 and TRBJ2-2, with D possibly TRBD2 on 6 matching bases. Germline V gene lookup returns CDR1 SNHLY and CDR2 FYNNEI. This CDR3 region has 13 residues. Between the trimmed V and J ends, which lost 5 bases and 7 bases, there was a span of 11 bases. In DNA, the CDR3 is TGTGCCAGCAGTCTGGGGGGAGTCGGGGAGCTGTTTTTT. As protein: CASSLGGVGELFF.

This clone was detected only a few times. Other DNA sequences from this sample encode an identical CDR3 as well. The rearrangement uses TRBV5-1 and TRBJ1-4; D remains ambiguous. Per germline, CDR1 SGHRS and CDR2 YFSETQ. V was shortened by 0 bases and J by 3 bases, with 9 bases between the two germline ends. The CDR3 runs 15 residues. This chain's CDR3 is CASSLGTAPNEKLFF. CDR3 DNA: TGCGCCAGCAGCTTGGGGACGGCACCTAATGAAAAACTGTTTTTT.

The chain uses TRBV30 and TRBJ2-7; D may match TRBD1 or TRBD2 (6 bases each). The CDR3 has 15 amino acids. The V end was cut by 2 bases, the J end by 2 bases, with 16 bases between. Germline lookup yields CDR1 GTSNPN and CDR2 SVGIG (reference sequence). CDR3 sequence (DNA): TGTGCCTGGAGTTCTGAGACAGGACTAACCTACGAGCAGTACTTC. Translated, it gives CAWSSETGLTYEQYF.

The J gene is TRBJ2-5, the V gene TRBV7-9; D may be TRBD1 or TRBD2 (6 bases each). CDR1 and CDR2 from the germline V gene are SEHNR and FQNEAQ (reference sequence). Trimming left V 2 bases short and J 13 bases short, with 14 bases between. This CDR3 has 12 residues. In DNA form, the CDR3 reads TGTGCCAGCAGCTTACAGGGGACTCCACCGTACTTC. As protein: CASSLQGTPPYF.